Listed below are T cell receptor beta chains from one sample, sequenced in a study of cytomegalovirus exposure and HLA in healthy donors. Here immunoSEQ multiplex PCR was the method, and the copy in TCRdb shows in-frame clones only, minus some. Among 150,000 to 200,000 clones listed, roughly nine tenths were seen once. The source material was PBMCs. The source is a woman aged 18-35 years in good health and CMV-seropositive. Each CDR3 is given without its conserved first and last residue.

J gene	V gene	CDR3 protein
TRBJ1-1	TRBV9	ASSTYTGLAEAF
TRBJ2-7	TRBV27	ASSLVRGSFHTSYEQY
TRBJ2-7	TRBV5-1	ASSFGGGNTYEQY
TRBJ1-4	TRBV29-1	SVAKGAANEKLF
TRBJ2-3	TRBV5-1	ASSAGTSGISTDTQY
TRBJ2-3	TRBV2	ASTETGTETDTQY
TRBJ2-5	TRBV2	ASSEGRGARETQY
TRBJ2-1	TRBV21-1	ASSKEKAGGFNEQF
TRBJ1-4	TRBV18	ASSQRNEKLF
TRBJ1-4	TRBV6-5	ASSYDRENQKLF
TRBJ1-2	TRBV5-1	ASSLAAGNNYGYT
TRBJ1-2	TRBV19	ASSIDRVYGYT
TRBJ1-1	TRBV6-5	ASNEGRRTEAF
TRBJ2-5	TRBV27	ASSGYGEETQY
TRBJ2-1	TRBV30	AWKEAGGSYNEQF
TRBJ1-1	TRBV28	ASSLIRAANTEAF
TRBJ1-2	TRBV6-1	ASSEATGGNGYT
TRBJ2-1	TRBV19	ASMVSSGYEQF
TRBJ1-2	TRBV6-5	ASKRGQNYGYT
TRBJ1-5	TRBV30	AWNDYSNQPQH